This passage covers 15 T cell receptor beta chains from one sample sequenced in a study of T cell responses to AZD1222 COVID-19 vaccine. The data were produced by immunoSEQ multiplex PCR, yet TCRdb's version contains in-frame clones alone and is incomplete. Here the sample spans approximately 110,000 clones, approximately 83% being singletons. Sequenced here: peripheral blood, sampled on day 0 of AZD1222 vaccination. Every receptor here comes from an adult in good health.

This clone was recorded only once. The chain couples TRBV6-2 or TRBV6-3 to TRBJ1-1; possible D gene TRBD1, 6 bases. CDR3 length equals 13 residues. V lost 5 bases, J lost 1 base, and 8 bases lay in between. Germline V gene sequence: CDR1 MNHEY, CDR2 SVGEGT. CDR3 coding DNA: TGTGCCAGCAGTCGGACAGCGAACACTGAAGCTTTCTTT. It is translated as CASSRTANTEAFF.

This clone was seen more than once but under ten times. J is TRBJ1-4 and V is TRBV5-5; D is perhaps TRBD1 (5 bases). The germline gives CDR1 SGHKS, CDR2 YYEKEE (reference sequence). CDR3 length: 17 residues. Trimming removed 3 bases at V and 0 bases at J, with 15 bases between. CDR3 sequence reads: CASSWAPLGATNEKLFF. CDR3 nucleotide sequence: TGTGCCAGCAGCTGGGCCCCATTGGGGGCAACTAATGAAAAACTGTTTTTT.

The V call is TRBV4-3, the J call TRBJ2-1; no clear D gene. The CDR3 has 15 amino acids. Trimming shortened V by 1 base and J by 0 bases, and 7 bases separated the two germline ends. Germline CDR1 is LGHNA and CDR2 is YSLEER. The CDR3 protein is CASSQVSFSYNEQFF. DNA of the CDR3: TGCGCCAGCAGCCAAGTTAGTTTCTCCTACAATGAGCAGTTCTTC.

The J gene is TRBJ2-2, the V gene TRBV19; D could derive from TRBD1 or TRBD2 (6 bases each). V lost 3 bases, J lost 13 bases, and 12 bases lay in between. The CDR3 loop spans 12 amino acids. Per the germline V gene, CDR1 is LNHDA and CDR2 is SQIVND (reference sequence). The CDR3 sequence: CASSMYGGWLFF. As DNA, the CDR3 is TGTGCCAGTAGTATGTACGGGGGCTGGCTGTTTTTT.

This chain uses TRBV7-2 with TRBJ2-3; D might be TRBD2 (5 bases). Germline CDR1 reads SGHTA; CDR2 reads FQGNSA. The V and J ends lost 5 bases and 0 bases respectively, with 12 bases between them. This CDR3 has 15 amino acids. Here the CDR3 DNA reads TGTGCCAGCAGCCTTCCGACGGGAAGCACAGATACGCAGTATTTT. Residues: CASSLPTGSTDTQYF.

The rearrangement links TRBV5-1 to TRBJ2-3; 9 nucleotides match TRBD1. Germline CDR1 reads SGHRS; CDR2 reads YFSETQ. V shed 4 bases and J 5 bases; nucleotides not matched to a gene: 5. The CDR3 consists of 14 residues. Here the CDR3 reads CASSPGQGRDTQYF. DNA for the CDR3: TGCGCCAGCAGCCCGGGACAGGGCAGAGATACGCAGTATTTT. The full variable domain, with the rest looked up from reference TRBV5-1 and TRBJ2-3, is KAGVTQTPRYLIKTRGQQVTLSCSPISGHRSVSWYQQTPGQGLQFLFEYFSETQRNKGNFPGRFSGRQFSNSRSEMNVSTLELGDSALYLCASSPGQGRDTQYFGPGTRLTVL.

This clone came up a few times. This chain connects TRBV30 to TRBJ1-2; 8 bases align to TRBD1. V gave up 5 bases and J gave up 2 bases; unmatched junction bases: 7. CDR1 is GTSNPN and CDR2 is SVGIG in the germline V gene (reference sequence). The CDR3 contains 14 residues. CDR3 DNA sequence: TGTGCCTGGGGATCAGGGGGCACAAACTATGGCTACACCTTC. It encodes CAWGSGGTNYGYTF.

This chain connects TRBV13 to TRBJ1-2; D is ambiguous. V was pared by 5 bases and J by 6 bases, with 22 bases between. CDR1 and CDR2 from the germline V gene are PRHDT and FYEKMQ (reference sequence). The CDR3 consists of 16 residues. The CDR3 DNA reads as TGTGCCAGCAGCCGAACGGACGTAGTATTCACTCATGGCTACACCTTC. Its translation: CASSRTDVVFTHGYTF.

The CDR3 loop reads CASSLPLVASGRNIQYF. CDR3 DNA sequence: TGTGCCAGCAGCCTACCCCTGGTGGCTAGCGGGAGAAACATTCAGTACTTC. The chain has TRBV16 and TRBJ2-4; 10 nucleotides match TRBD2. The CDR3 is 17 residues long. CDR1 and CDR2 from the germline V gene are KGHSY and FQNENV. The V gene end was trimmed by 4 bases and the J gene end by 6 bases; junction bases not matched to a gene: 12.

The rearrangement uses TRBV7-8 and TRBJ1-4; 7 positions match TRBD1. V shed 4 bases, J shed 7 bases, and the junction held 6 bases outside the gene matches. This CDR3 region has 14 residues. Germline V gene data show CDR1 as SGHVS and CDR2 as FQNEAQ. The chain's CDR3 is CASSSQGHLEKLFF. The CDR3 DNA reads as TGTGCCAGCAGCTCACAGGGGCACCTTGAAAAACTGTTTTTT.

The J gene is TRBJ1-1, the V gene TRBV18, with a weak D call TRBD1 (6 bases). V was clipped by 3 bases and J by 5 bases, with 16 bases between them. The CDR3 is 15 amino acids. Germline V gene data show CDR1 as KGHSH and CDR2 as LQKENI. CDR3 nucleotides: TGTGCCAGCTCACCGAGCGGGGGCGGGACGACTGAAGCTTTCTTT. Protein: CASSPSGGGTTEAFF.

J is TRBJ2-1 and V is TRBV6-5; D gene uncertain. The germline V and J ends were trimmed by 6 bases and 0 bases, with 3 bases remaining between them. The V gene's germline CDR1 is MNHEY and CDR2 SVGAGI. This CDR3 is built from 12 residues. The CDR3 region has the DNA TGTGCCAGCAGAAGCTCCTACAATGAGCAGTTCTTC. Amino acids: CASRSSYNEQFF.

The chain employs TRBV5-1 and TRBJ2-7, with TRBD1 matching 11 bases. This CDR3 spans 14 amino acids. Per the germline V gene, CDR1 is SGHRS and CDR2 is YFSETQ. Trimming removed 4 bases from V and 4 bases from J; junction bases left unmatched: 4. The CDR3 region is CASSGQGALYEQYF. The CDR3 coding sequence is TGCGCCAGCAGCGGACAGGGGGCGCTTTACGAGCAGTACTTC.

The V call is TRBV29-1, the J call TRBJ2-7; 8 nucleotides agree with TRBD2. The CDR3 has 13 residues. The germline V gene has CDR1 SQVTM and CDR2 ANQGSEA. Unmatched junction bases numbered 7, after V lost 6 bases and J lost 3 bases. CDR3 in amino acids: CSVELAGDYEQYF. CDR3 nucleotide sequence: TGCAGCGTGGAGCTAGCGGGCGACTACGAGCAGTACTTC.

The chain couples TRBV28 to TRBJ2-5; D remains ambiguous. Germline lookup yields CDR1 MDHEN and CDR2 SYDVKM. Between the trimmed V and J ends, which lost 4 bases and 5 bases, there was a span of 5 bases. The CDR3 is 11 amino acids. CDR3 in DNA: TGTGCCAGCAGTTCTCCGGAGACCCAGTACTTC. Amino acid sequence: CASSSPETQYF.